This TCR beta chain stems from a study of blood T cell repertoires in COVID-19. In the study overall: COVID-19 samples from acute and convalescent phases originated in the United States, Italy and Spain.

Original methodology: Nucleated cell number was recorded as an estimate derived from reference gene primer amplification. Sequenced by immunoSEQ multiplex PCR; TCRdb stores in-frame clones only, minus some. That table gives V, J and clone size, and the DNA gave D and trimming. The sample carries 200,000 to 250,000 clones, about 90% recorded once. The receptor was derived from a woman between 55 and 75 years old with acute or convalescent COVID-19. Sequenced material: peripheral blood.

The CDR3 here is CASSGRTGEGYEQYF. The CDR3 DNA is TGTGCCAGCAGTGGTCGGACAGGCGAGGGCTACGAGCAGTACTTC. This chain joins TRBV2 and TRBJ2-7; 7 bases line up with TRBD1. The CDR3 extends over 15 amino acids. Germline lookup yields CDR1 SNHLY and CDR2 FYNNEI. The V and J ends lost 4 bases and 3 bases, in that order; junction bases with no gene match: 9. Full variable domain (missing parts from reference TRBV2 and TRBJ2-7): EPEVTQTPSHQVTQMGQEVILRCVPISNHLYFYWYRQILGQKVEFLVSFYNNEISEKSEIFDDQFSVERPDGSNFTLKIRSTKLEDSAMYFCASSGRTGEGYEQYFGPGTRLTVT.